This T cell receptor (beta chain) is drawn from a study of blood T cell repertoires in COVID-19. Study as a whole: Both acute and convalescent COVID-19 samples were obtained from the United States, Italy and Spain. T cells, B-cell-depleted T cells, or PBMCs supplied cDNA or gDNA.

In the original processing: Reference gene primer amplification gave nucleated cell count estimates. TCRdb's copy holds only in-frame clones and misses some; the assay was immunoSEQ multiplex PCR. The D gene and trimming were derived from the DNA, and the V and J assignments and clone size from that table. This sample carries about 170,000 clones, approximately 90% of them seen once, and the ten largest clones take roughly 24%. Trimming removed 5 bases from V and 2 bases from J; junction bases left unmatched: 6. The length of the CDR3 is 16 residues. Germline values: CDR1 SEHNR, CDR2 FQNEAQ (reference sequence).

The chain has TRBV7-9 and TRBJ2-6; 7 nucleotides align to TRBD1. The source of this sequence is a man aged 60-69 years with acute or convalescent COVID-19. Sequenced input: peripheral blood. The chain's CDR3 is CASSRGQNPGANVLTF. The DNA of the CDR3 is TGTGCCAGCAGCCGGGGACAGAATCCTGGGGCCAACGTCCTGACTTTC.